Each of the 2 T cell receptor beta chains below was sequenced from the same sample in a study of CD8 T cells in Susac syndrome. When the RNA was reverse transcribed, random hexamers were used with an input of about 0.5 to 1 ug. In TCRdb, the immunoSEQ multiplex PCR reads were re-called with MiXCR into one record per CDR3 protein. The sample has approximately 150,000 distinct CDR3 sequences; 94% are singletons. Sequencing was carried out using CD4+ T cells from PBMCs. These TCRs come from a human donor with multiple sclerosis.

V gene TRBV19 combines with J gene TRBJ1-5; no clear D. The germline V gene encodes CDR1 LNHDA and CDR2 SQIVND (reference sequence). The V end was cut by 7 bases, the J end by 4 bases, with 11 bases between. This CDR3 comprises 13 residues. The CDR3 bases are TGTGCCAGTACTCCAAGCCTTAATCAGCCCCAGCATTTT. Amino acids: CASTPSLNQPQHF.

The CDR3 loop reads CASGLASEAFF. Written as DNA, the CDR3 is TGTGCTAGTGGTTTGGCGTCTGAAGCTTTCTTT. V is TRBV12-5 and J is TRBJ1-1; the D is unclear. This CDR3 has 11 amino acids. V dropped 1 base and J dropped 6 bases, with 3 bases sitting between them. CDR1 and CDR2 (germline): LGHNT, FRNRAP. The full variable domain, in which reference TRBV12-5 and TRBJ1-1 provide the parts outside the CDR3, is DARVTQTPRHKVTEMGQEVTMRCQPILGHNTVFWYRQTMMQGLELLAYFRNRAPLDDSGMPKDRFSAEMPDATLATLKIQPSEPRDSAVYFCASGLASEAFFGQGTRLTVV.